The entry that follows covers one T cell receptor (beta chain) sequence. The length of the CDR3 is 13 residues. Trimming at V came to 5 bases and at J to 5 bases, leaving 3 bases not matched to a gene. The germline CDR1 and CDR2 sequences are MDHEN and SYDVKM. Sequenced by immunoSEQ multiplex PCR; TCRdb stores in-frame clones only, minus some. The sample has about 60,000 clones; roughly nine tenths are singletons. This entry comes from a study of blood T cell repertoires in COVID-19. Across the study: T cells, B-cell-depleted T cells, or PBMCs supplied cDNA or gDNA.

The TCR was taken from a human donor in a cohort sampled during active COVID-19. Sequenced: peripheral blood. This rearrangement joins TRBV28 to TRBJ1-2, with TRBD1 identical over 9 bases. The CDR3 spells CASSPDRGYGYTF. The DNA for the CDR3 is TGTGCCAGCAGTCCCGACAGGGGGTATGGCTACACCTTC.